Presented here are 8 T cell receptor beta chains from one specimen sequenced in a study of blood T cell repertoires in COVID-19. Sequenced by immunoSEQ multiplex PCR; TCRdb stores in-frame clones only, minus some. This sample has 150,000 to 250,000 clones, with roughly 77% found just once. Sequenced input: peripheral blood. All receptors derive from a woman between 40 and 55 years old with COVID-19, enrolled during active disease.

This clone was found many times. V and J are TRBV4-3 and TRBJ2-2; D might be TRBD1 (6 bases). The CDR3 is 17 residues long. V shed 4 bases and J shed 1 base, with 16 bases lying between them. Per the germline V gene, CDR1 is LGHNA and CDR2 is YSLEER. The CDR3 region has the DNA TGCGCCAGCAGCCCCCCCCGCAGGGGCCGGAACACCGGGGAGCTGTTTTTT. Protein product: CASSPPRRGRNTGELFF.

V and J are TRBV27 and TRBJ1-4; D unclear. The CDR3 totals 15 residues. Germline V CDR1 and CDR2: MNHEY, SMNVEV (reference sequence). V was clipped by 1 base and J by 7 bases, with 13 bases between them. This chain's CDR3 is CASSLFGSEAEKLFF. The CDR3, as DNA: TGTGCCAGCAGTTTATTTGGGTCCGAGGCTGAAAAACTGTTTTTT.

This chain joins TRBV7-2 and TRBJ2-7, with D unresolved. Germline values: CDR1 SGHTA, CDR2 FQGNSA. The V and J ends lost 4 bases and 4 bases respectively, with 20 bases between them. This CDR3 has 16 residues. The CDR3 DNA follows: TGTGCCAGCAGCTCGCACACAACGACTCGTGCGTACGAGCAGTACTTC. This translates into CASSSHTTTRAYEQYF.

The chain employs TRBV27 and TRBJ1-5; perhaps TRBD1 as D (5 bases). CDR3 length: 15 residues. Germline V gene lookup returns CDR1 MNHEY and CDR2 SMNVEV (reference sequence). V lost 5 bases and J 7 bases, leaving 18 bases between the germline ends. CDR3 sequence (DNA): TGTGCCAGCAGTGCCCGGCGGGGGTTAGGACAGCCCCAGCATTTT. Amino acids: CASSARRGLGQPQHF.

Only a few counts were recorded for this clone. The chain joins TRBV2 to TRBJ1-5; 8 bases map to TRBD1. CDR3 size: 16 residues. In germline, CDR1 is SNHLY, CDR2 FYNNEI. The V gene end was trimmed by 1 base and the J gene end by 6 bases; junction bases not matched to a gene: 8. Here the CDR3 reads CASSEGAGGSSQPQHF. The CDR3 DNA reads TGTGCCAGCAGTGAAGGGGCAGGGGGCTCAAGTCAGCCCCAGCATTTT.

The chain has TRBV11-2 and TRBJ2-5; the D gene is possibly TRBD2 (6 bases). There are 13 residues in the CDR3. CDR1 and CDR2 (germline): SGHAT, FQNNGV. V lost 7 bases to trimming and J lost 5 bases, with 14 bases between them. CDR3 nucleotides: TGTGCCAGCACCCTTCCCGGGAGCGAGACCCAGTACTTC. This sequence encodes CASTLPGSETQYF.

The chain links TRBV5-1 to TRBJ1-2; 8 bases fit TRBD1. V trimming: 0 bases; J trimming: 5 bases; junction bases outside the gene matches: 6. Germline CDR1 is SGHRS and CDR2 is YFSETQ. The CDR3 loop spans 15 amino acids. The CDR3 region has the DNA TGCGCCAGCAGCTTGGCTACAGGGGGGTTTTATGGCTACACCTTC. Translated: CASSLATGGFYGYTF.

V gene TRBV28 combines with J gene TRBJ1-1; D ambiguous. Germline loops: CDR1 MDHEN, CDR2 SYDVKM. The CDR3 has 13 amino acids. The germline V and J ends were trimmed by 6 bases and 2 bases, with 10 bases remaining between them. CDR3 loop: CASRTEGNTEAFF. CDR3 in DNA: TGTGCCAGCAGAACAGAGGGAAACACTGAAGCTTTCTTT.